Listed below are T cell receptor beta chains from one sample, sequenced in a study of blood T cell repertoires in COVID-19. Some clones are missing from TCRdb's copy, which holds only in-frame ones; the method was immunoSEQ multiplex PCR. The data contain around 250,000 clones, 80% to 90% of them singletons. The sample taken for sequencing was peripheral blood. The origin of the receptors is a woman aged 70-85 years with COVID-19, enrolled during active disease. CDR3s include the opening cysteine and the closing phenylalanine or tryptophan. Fields, in order: CDR3 length, J gene, V gene, D gene, clone size, CDR3 DNA, CDR3 protein. The D gene is left open where the match is weak. Clone size, where shown, is once, few, many, or a class for clones that have expanded.

len: 17; j_gene: TRBJ2-7; v_gene: TRBV6-2/TRBV6-3; d_gene: TRBD2; abundance: .; CDR3nt: TGTGCCAGCAGTTACCATTTCCTAGCGGGAGTCATCGTCGAGCAGTACTTC; CDR3aa: CASSYHFLAGVIVEQYF
len: 15; j_gene: TRBJ2-7; v_gene: TRBV19; d_gene: TRBD1; abundance: .; CDR3nt: TGTGCCAGTAGTATGTCCGGGACAGGATCCTACGAGCAGTACTTC; CDR3aa: CASSMSGTGSYEQYF
len: 13; j_gene: TRBJ2-7; v_gene: TRBV6-6; d_gene: .; abundance: .; CDR3nt: TGTGCCAGCACCCAAGGACTTGGCGGAGAGCAGTACTTC; CDR3aa: CASTQGLGGEQYF
len: 15; j_gene: TRBJ2-1; v_gene: TRBV30; d_gene: TRBD2; abundance: .; CDR3nt: TGTGCCTGGAGTGTACTAGCGACAATCAACAATGAGCAGTTCTTC; CDR3aa: CAWSVLATINNEQFF
len: 15; j_gene: TRBJ2-3; v_gene: TRBV3-1/TRBV3-2; d_gene: TRBD2; abundance: .; CDR3nt: TGTGCCAGCAGCCTATCCCTAGCGGGATCCGATACGCAGTATTTT; CDR3aa: CASSLSLAGSDTQYF
len: 12; j_gene: TRBJ1-1; v_gene: TRBV11-3; d_gene: TRBD1; abundance: .; CDR3nt: TGTGCCAGCAGCCTAGGGACAGGGAACGCTTTCTTT; CDR3aa: CASSLGTGNAFF
len: 15; j_gene: TRBJ1-5; v_gene: TRBV6-1; d_gene: .; abundance: .; CDR3nt: TGTGCCAGCAGTGAATACAGGGATAGCAATCAGCCCCAGCATTTT; CDR3aa: CASSEYRDSNQPQHF
len: 15; j_gene: TRBJ2-7; v_gene: TRBV5-1; d_gene: TRBD1; abundance: .; CDR3nt: TGCGCCAGCAGCCGGGCGGGACAGGGAAGGAGCGAGCAGTACTTC; CDR3aa: CASSRAGQGRSEQYF
len: 14; j_gene: TRBJ2-6; v_gene: TRBV6-4; d_gene: .; abundance: .; CDR3nt: TGTGCCAGCAGTGCCTACTCTGGGGCCAACGTCCTGACTTTC; CDR3aa: CASSAYSGANVLTF
len: 19; j_gene: TRBJ2-7; v_gene: TRBV5-1; d_gene: TRBD1; abundance: .; CDR3nt: TGCGCCAGCAGCTCTCCGGGACAGGGGGCGTCGGGATCCTCCTACGAGCAGTACTTC; CDR3aa: CASSSPGQGASGSSYEQYF
len: 19; j_gene: TRBJ2-5; v_gene: TRBV7-2; d_gene: TRBD2; abundance: .; CDR3nt: TGTGCCAGCAGCTTCTTACCCCAACTTTTTGCGGGAGGACGAGAGACCCAGTACTTC; CDR3aa: CASSFLPQLFAGGRETQYF
len: 15; j_gene: TRBJ1-4; v_gene: TRBV6-6; d_gene: TRBD1; abundance: .; CDR3nt: TGTGCCAGCAGTTACGACAGGGGAGCTAATGAAAAACTGTTTTTT; CDR3aa: CASSYDRGANEKLFF
len: 15; j_gene: TRBJ1-2; v_gene: TRBV5-1; d_gene: TRBD1; abundance: .; CDR3nt: TGCGCCAGCAGCCTTGGTACAGGGGGGACCTATGGCTACACCTTC; CDR3aa: CASSLGTGGTYGYTF
len: 15; j_gene: TRBJ1-1; v_gene: TRBV7-9; d_gene: .; abundance: .; CDR3nt: TGTGCCAGCAGCTTGAGGATGACAGGGAACACTGAAGCTTTCTTT; CDR3aa: CASSLRMTGNTEAFF
len: 14; j_gene: TRBJ1-6; v_gene: TRBV18; d_gene: .; abundance: .; CDR3nt: TGTGCCAGCTCCCTAGCCCCGGGAGATTCACCCCTCCACTTT; CDR3aa: CASSLAPGDSPLHF
len: 20; j_gene: TRBJ2-1; v_gene: TRBV11-3; d_gene: TRBD2; abundance: .; CDR3nt: TGTGCCAGCAGCTTAGGAGGGGGGACTAGCGGGGAAAGCTCCTACAATGAGCAGTTCTTC; CDR3aa: CASSLGGGTSGESSYNEQFF
len: 14; j_gene: TRBJ1-4; v_gene: TRBV28; d_gene: .; abundance: .; CDR3nt: TGTGCCAGCAGCTCGACAGAGACTAATGAAAAACTGTTTTTT; CDR3aa: CASSSTETNEKLFF
len: 18; j_gene: TRBJ2-3; v_gene: TRBV28; d_gene: TRBD1; abundance: .; CDR3nt: TGTGCCAGCAGCCCTCCCGGGACAGGGGTCGCCCTCACAGATACGCAGTATTTT; CDR3aa: CASSPPGTGVALTDTQYF
len: 16; j_gene: TRBJ1-2; v_gene: TRBV5-1; d_gene: TRBD1; abundance: .; CDR3nt: TGCGCCAGCAGCTTAACGGACAGGACCGCTAACTATGGCTATACCTTC; CDR3aa: CASSLTDRTANYGYTF
len: 12; j_gene: TRBJ1-1; v_gene: TRBV5-1; d_gene: TRBD1; abundance: .; CDR3nt: TGCGCCAGCAGCTTAACAGGGGATGAAGCTTTCTTT; CDR3aa: CASSLTGDEAFF
len: 14; j_gene: TRBJ1-5; v_gene: TRBV27; d_gene: .; abundance: many; CDR3nt: TGTGCCAGCAGACCTGCGGGGCTTAATCAGCCCCAGCATTTT; CDR3aa: CASRPAGLNQPQHF
len: 15; j_gene: TRBJ2-1; v_gene: TRBV28; d_gene: TRBD2; abundance: .; CDR3nt: TGTGCCAGCAGTCCTCCCTGGACTAGAAACAATGAGCAGTTCTTC; CDR3aa: CASSPPWTRNNEQFF
len: 15; j_gene: TRBJ1-5; v_gene: TRBV7-9; d_gene: .; abundance: .; CDR3nt: TGTGCCAGCAGCTTAGCGTACGGTAGCAATCAGCCCCAGCATTTT; CDR3aa: CASSLAYGSNQPQHF
len: 12; j_gene: TRBJ1-1; v_gene: TRBV28; d_gene: TRBD1; abundance: .; CDR3nt: TGTGCCAGCAGGTCGACAGGGGCCGCGGGGATCTTT; CDR3aa: CASRSTGAAGIF
len: 14; j_gene: TRBJ2-7; v_gene: TRBV28; d_gene: .; abundance: .; CDR3nt: TGTGCCAGCACCCTGAGGCCGGGAAACTACGAGCAGTACTTC; CDR3aa: CASTLRPGNYEQYF
len: 13; j_gene: TRBJ2-7; v_gene: TRBV9; d_gene: TRBD2; abundance: once; CDR3nt: TGTGCCAGCAGCACTTCGGGGGGGCGCGAGCAGTACTTC; CDR3aa: CASSTSGGREQYF
len: 13; j_gene: TRBJ2-1; v_gene: TRBV29-1; d_gene: .; abundance: .; CDR3nt: TGCAGCGTTGCCACTCGCAGCGAACGGGAGCAGTTCTTC; CDR3aa: CSVATRSEREQFF
len: 13; j_gene: TRBJ2-7; v_gene: TRBV3-1/TRBV3-2; d_gene: .; abundance: .; CDR3nt: TGTGCCAGCAGCCTCGGGACACACTACGAGCAGTACTTC; CDR3aa: CASSLGTHYEQYF